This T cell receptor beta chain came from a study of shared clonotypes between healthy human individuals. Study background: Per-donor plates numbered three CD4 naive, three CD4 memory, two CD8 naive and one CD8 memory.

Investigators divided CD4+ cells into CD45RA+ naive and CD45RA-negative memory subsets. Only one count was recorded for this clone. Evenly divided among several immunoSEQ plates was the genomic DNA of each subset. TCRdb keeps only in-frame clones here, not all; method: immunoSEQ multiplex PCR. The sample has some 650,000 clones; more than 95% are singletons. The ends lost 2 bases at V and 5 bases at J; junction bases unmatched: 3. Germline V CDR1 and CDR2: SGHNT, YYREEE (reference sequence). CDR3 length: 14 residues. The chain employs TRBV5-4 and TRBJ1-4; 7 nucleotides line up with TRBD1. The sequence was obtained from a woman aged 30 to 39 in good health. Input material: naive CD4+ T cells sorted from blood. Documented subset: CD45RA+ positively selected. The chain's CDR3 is CASSLGTANEKLFF. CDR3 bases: TGTGCCAGCAGCTTAGGGACAGCGAATGAAAAACTGTTTTTT. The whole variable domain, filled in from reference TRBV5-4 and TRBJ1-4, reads ETGVTQSPTHLIKTRGQQVTLRCSSQSGHNTVSWYQQALGQGPQFIFQYYREEENGRGNFPPRFSGLQFPNYSSELNVNALELDDSALYLCASSLGTANEKLFFGSGTQLSVL.